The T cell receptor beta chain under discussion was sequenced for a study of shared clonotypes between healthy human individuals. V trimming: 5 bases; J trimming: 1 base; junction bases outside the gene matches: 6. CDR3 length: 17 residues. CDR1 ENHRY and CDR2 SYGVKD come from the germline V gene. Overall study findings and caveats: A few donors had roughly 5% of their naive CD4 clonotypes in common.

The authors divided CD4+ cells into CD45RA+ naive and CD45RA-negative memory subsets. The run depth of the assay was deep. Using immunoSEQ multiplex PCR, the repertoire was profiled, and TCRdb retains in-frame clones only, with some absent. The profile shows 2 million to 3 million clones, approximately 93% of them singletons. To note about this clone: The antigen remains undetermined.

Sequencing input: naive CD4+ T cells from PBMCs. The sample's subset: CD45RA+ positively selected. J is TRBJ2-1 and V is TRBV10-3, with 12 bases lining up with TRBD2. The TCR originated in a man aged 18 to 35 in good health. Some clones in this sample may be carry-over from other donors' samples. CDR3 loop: CAISRLLAGGSYNEQFF. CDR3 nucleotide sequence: TGTGCCATCAGTCGCCTCCTAGCGGGAGGGTCCTACAATGAGCAGTTCTTC.